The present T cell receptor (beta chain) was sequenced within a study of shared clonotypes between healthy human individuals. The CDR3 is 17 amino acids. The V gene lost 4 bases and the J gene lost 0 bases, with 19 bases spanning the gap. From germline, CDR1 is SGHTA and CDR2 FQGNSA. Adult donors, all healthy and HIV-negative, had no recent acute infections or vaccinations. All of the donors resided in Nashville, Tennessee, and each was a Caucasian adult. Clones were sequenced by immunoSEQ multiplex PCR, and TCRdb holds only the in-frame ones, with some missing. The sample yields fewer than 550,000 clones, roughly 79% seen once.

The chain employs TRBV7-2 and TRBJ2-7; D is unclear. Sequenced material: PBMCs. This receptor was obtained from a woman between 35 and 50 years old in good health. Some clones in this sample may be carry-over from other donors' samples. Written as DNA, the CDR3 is TGTGCCAGCAGCTCTGGGTATAACAGTCTCTACTCCTACGAGCAGTACTTC. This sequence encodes CASSSGYNSLYSYEQYF.